One sample yielded the 8 T cell receptor beta chains listed below, sequenced in a study of long-term antiretroviral therapy in people with HIV. Running of the v3.0 immunoSEQ assay took place at survey level. TCRdb's copy holds only in-frame clones and misses some; the assay was immunoSEQ multiplex PCR. The sample holds about 16,000 clones, 80% to 90% seen once. The source was unsorted PBMCs, collected 0.1 years after starting antiretroviral therapy. Receptor source: a man between 18 and 29 years old with HIV.

In this sample, this clone turned up a few times. The chain joins TRBV20-1 to TRBJ1-2; 7 nucleotides agree with TRBD1. J gave up 6 bases and V 7 bases, and 2 bases lay outside the gene matches. The germline gives CDR1 DFQATT, CDR2 SNEGSKA (reference sequence). The CDR3 contains 10 residues. CDR3 in DNA: TGCAGTGTCACAGGGGATGGCTACACCTTC. As protein: CSVTGDGYTF.

The count of this clone is one. The chain has TRBV6-5 and TRBJ1-1; D remains unclear. Germline V gives CDR1 MNHEY, CDR2 SVGAGI. CDR3 length: 13 residues. V shed 2 bases and J shed 5 bases, with 9 bases lying between them. Here the CDR3 reads CASSYAPGTEAFF. The DNA for the CDR3 is TGTGCCAGCAGTTACGCCCCTGGGACTGAAGCTTTCTTT.

The chain uses TRBV6-1 and TRBJ1-2; D call uncertain. V lost 4 bases to trimming and J lost 4 bases, with 10 bases between them. The CDR3 contains 13 residues. Germline V gene sequence: CDR1 MNHNS, CDR2 SASEGT. CDR3 DNA: TGTGCCAGCAGTGGAGAAGGGATCTATGGCTACACCTTC. Amino acid sequence: CASSGEGIYGYTF.

The V call is TRBV10-3, the J call TRBJ1-1, with unresolved D. From germline, CDR1 is ENHRY and CDR2 SYGVKD. The CDR3 length is 14 residues. The V gene lost 2 bases and the J gene lost 0 bases, with 7 bases spanning the gap. This chain's CDR3 is CAISEPGMNTEAFF. DNA of the CDR3: TGTGCCATCAGTGAGCCAGGAATGAACACTGAAGCTTTCTTT.

J is TRBJ2-7 and V is TRBV7-8, with a weak D call TRBD1 (6 bases). The CDR3 totals 16 residues. V lost 6 bases to trimming and J lost 7 bases, with 25 bases between them. Germline V lookup: CDR1 SGHVS, CDR2 FQNEAQ. The CDR3 region has the DNA TGTGCCAGCAGTCTAGGGGGAGCAAGATCCTACGGGGAGCAGTACTTC. Translation gives CASSLGGARSYGEQYF. Combining the CDR3 with reference TRBV7-8 and TRBJ2-7 gives the whole variable domain GAGVSQSPRYKVAKRGQDVALRCDPISGHVSLFWYQQALGQGPEFLTYFQNEAQLDKSGLPSDRFFAERPEGSVSTLKIQRTQQEDSAVYLCASSLGGARSYGEQYFGPGTRLTVT.

The rearrangement links TRBV14 to TRBJ2-7; D not resolved. The CDR3 runs 13 residues. Germline assignment: CDR1 SGHDN and CDR2 FVKESK. The V end lost 4 bases, the J end lost 2 bases, and 9 bases lay between the germline ends. The CDR3 DNA reads as TGTGCCAGCAGCCCCACCCCGGCCTACGAGCAGTACTTC. This codes for CASSPTPAYEQYF.

The chain carries TRBV13 and TRBJ2-3; no clear D. Trimming took off 2 bases at V and 4 bases at J, with 7 bases between the two ends. CDR3 length: 13 amino acids. CDR1 is PRHDT and CDR2 is FYEKMQ in the germline V gene (reference sequence). The CDR3 coding sequence is TGTGCCAGCAGCTTACAAAGCCCAGATACGCAGTATTTT. It translates to CASSLQSPDTQYF.

V and J are TRBV5-1 and TRBJ2-5, with 9 bases matching TRBD1. V shed 1 base, J shed 5 bases, and the junction held 6 bases outside the gene matches. This CDR3 has 15 residues. Germline V lookup: CDR1 SGHRS, CDR2 YFSETQ. DNA of the CDR3: TGCGCCAGCAGCTTGACCCCTGACAGGGGGGAGACCCAGTACTTC. Its protein is CASSLTPDRGETQYF.